These T cell receptor beta chains were read from a single sample in a study of cytomegalovirus exposure and HLA in healthy donors. The repertoire was sequenced with immunoSEQ multiplex PCR; TCRdb's copy has only in-frame clones and lacks some. Of roughly 99,000 clones in the sample, approximately 81% were seen once. The sample was PBMCs. These receptors all come from a man aged 25 to 40 in good health and CMV-seronegative. CDR3s leave out the opening cysteine and the closing phenylalanine or tryptophan. A D gene is named only where the DNA matches it firmly.

D,V,CDR3
NA,TRBV7-2,ASSLVRSNSPLH
NA,TRBV10-3,AISEGGGHTDTQY
TRBD1,TRBV7-6,ASSRDRNTEAF
TRBD1,TRBV18,ANRGQDTDTQY
TRBD1,TRBV11-3,ASSLGDLQGPLGEQY
TRBD1,TRBV4-1,ASSRGTGGHYGYT
TRBD1,TRBV7-8,ASSLGQGVLLVTGELF
NA,TRBV30,AWSRTTTYGYT
TRBD1,TRBV27,ASSPGQGNTEAF
TRBD1,TRBV4-1,ASSQPDRGLGNTEAF
TRBD2,TRBV27,ASSFATSGGAGVGELF
NA,TRBV11-3,ASSLVLSAGELF
NA,TRBV5-1,ASSRQYVSYEQY
TRBD2,TRBV7-6,ASSPRLATEQF
TRBD1,TRBV5-8,ASSLQGAYEQY
TRBD1,TRBV5-1,ASRGTDSSGNTIY
NA,TRBV5-1,ASKSNNEQF